This T cell receptor (beta chain) was profiled in a study of blood T cell repertoires in COVID-19. Study overall: T cells, B-cell-depleted T cells, or PBMCs provided the cDNA or gDNA that served as material.

J gave up 1 base and V 3 bases, and 7 bases lay outside the gene matches. Per germline, CDR1 ENHRY and CDR2 SYGVKD. The length of the CDR3 is 16 residues. Original processing notes: Cell counts per sample came from amplifying reference gene primers. The method was immunoSEQ multiplex PCR; TCRdb's version includes in-frame clones alone and lacks a portion of them. The DNA gave D and trimming, while V, J and clone size come from that table. In the table there are about 160,000 clones, just under 85% of which are singletons. Sequenced material: peripheral blood. The receptor was isolated from a woman of 80 years or more with acute or convalescent COVID-19. This sequence joins TRBV10-3 and TRBJ2-7, with TRBD1 matching over 9 bases. CDR3 bases: TGTGCCATCAGTGACTCCCTCGGGACAGGGTCCTACGAGCAGTACTTC. This sequence encodes CAISDSLGTGSYEQYF.